The 29 T cell receptor beta chains reported below all come from one sample, sequenced in a study of blood T cell repertoires in COVID-19. Profiled with immunoSEQ multiplex PCR; TCRdb holds only in-frame clones, not every one. The sample consists of approximately 150,000 clones, just over 90% of them appearing once. The sample consisted of peripheral blood. Every receptor here comes from a woman aged 55-75 years with COVID-19, enrolled during active disease.

J is TRBJ1-1 and V is TRBV7-9; the D gene is possibly TRBD1 (6 bases). This CDR3 comprises 15 residues. Trimming left V 1 base short and J 1 base short, with 10 bases between. Looked up from germline, CDR1 is SEHNR and CDR2 is FQNEAQ (reference sequence). As DNA, the CDR3 is TGTGCCAGCAGCTTAGAAGGGACACCGAACACTGAAGCTTTCTTT. Amino acids: CASSLEGTPNTEAFF.

The J gene is TRBJ1-2, the V gene TRBV6-5; tentatively, D is TRBD1 (6 bases). Trimming cost V 3 bases and J 5 bases, with 13 bases left between them. Germline lookup yields CDR1 MNHEY and CDR2 SVGAGI. The CDR3 covers 14 residues. CDR3 DNA sequence: TGTGCCAGCAGTTATAGCGGGGGCGATTATGGCTACACCTTC. As protein: CASSYSGGDYGYTF.

The CDR3 loop is CASSRRQVLGRNTEAFF. CDR3 nucleotides: TGTGCCAGCAGCCGACGACAGGTTTTGGGAAGGAACACTGAAGCTTTCTTT. J is TRBJ1-1 and V is TRBV4-2; D is possibly TRBD1 (6 bases). The V end was cut by 4 bases, the J end by 1 base, with 19 bases between. The CDR3 consists of 17 residues. CDR1 LGHNA and CDR2 YNFKEQ come from the germline V gene.

To note about this clone: This sample also contains other DNA sequences that code for the same CDR3. This chain uses TRBV5-1 with TRBJ2-5; TRBD2 aligns across 10 bases. CDR3 length equals 16 residues. Germline loops: CDR1 SGHRS, CDR2 YFSETQ. J was trimmed by 4 bases and V by 0 bases; bases with no gene match: 6. The CDR3 coding sequence is TGCGCCAGCAGCTTGGCGGGGACTAGCGTCCCAGAGACCCAGTACTTC. Translating gives CASSLAGTSVPETQYF.

This chain uses TRBV3-1 (or the pseudogene TRBV3-2) with TRBJ1-6, with a weak D call TRBD1 (6 bases). V shed 3 bases and J shed 9 bases, with 18 bases lying between them. The CDR3 is made up of 16 amino acids. Per the germline V gene, CDR1 is LGHDT and CDR2 is YNNKEL (reference sequence). DNA for the CDR3: TGTGCCAGCAGCCATTTCCGGGAACAGGGTTTTTCACCCCTCCACTTT. Translation: CASSHFREQGFSPLHF.

The rearrangement joins TRBV19 to TRBJ1-2; 8 positions match TRBD1. This CDR3 comprises 16 residues. The V gene's germline CDR1 is LNHDA and CDR2 SQIVND (reference sequence). After removal of 3 bases from V and 4 bases from J, the junction contained 10 bases not matched to a gene. This CDR3 is CASSMFPRGRTYGYTF. As DNA, the CDR3 is TGTGCCAGTAGTATGTTTCCCAGGGGGCGCACCTATGGCTACACCTTC.

The chain is built from TRBV19 and TRBJ2-2, with 8 bases that match TRBD1. Germline V gives CDR1 LNHDA, CDR2 SQIVND (reference sequence). The CDR3 runs to 15 residues. The V gene end was trimmed by 4 bases and the J gene end by 1 base; junction bases not matched to a gene: 2. The CDR3 sequence is CASSTGQGNTGELFF. The CDR3 DNA follows: TGTGCCAGTAGTACAGGACAGGGGAACACCGGGGAGCTGTTTTTT.

The rearrangement uses TRBV5-1 and TRBJ1-5; D is ambiguous. This CDR3 spans 13 amino acids. Deletions cut 0 bases from V and 4 bases from J, with 5 bases between. Germline V lookup: CDR1 SGHRS, CDR2 YFSETQ. The CDR3 nucleotides are TGCGCCAGCAGCTTGGACAGAAATCAGCCCCAGCATTTT. Protein product: CASSLDRNQPQHF. The whole variable domain, remainder taken from reference TRBV5-1 and TRBJ1-5, is KAGVTQTPRYLIKTRGQQVTLSCSPISGHRSVSWYQQTPGQGLQFLFEYFSETQRNKGNFPGRFSGRQFSNSRSEMNVSTLELGDSALYLCASSLDRNQPQHFGDGTRLSIL.

V usage is TRBV4-3 and J usage is TRBJ2-5; D unresolved. The CDR3 covers 13 residues. Trimming removed 1 base at V and 7 bases at J, with 10 bases between. Germline V gene lookup returns CDR1 LGHNA and CDR2 YSLEER. In DNA form, the CDR3 reads TGCGCCAGCAGCCAAGGGGTGAGGATGACCCAGTACTTC. Its protein product is CASSQGVRMTQYF.

V gene TRBV5-1 combines with J gene TRBJ1-2; TRBD1 matches at 7 bases. CDR1 and CDR2 from the germline V gene are SGHRS and YFSETQ. CDR3 size: 13 residues. Unmatched junction bases numbered 5, after V lost 7 bases and J lost 2 bases. CDR3 in amino acids: CASATGQNYGYTF. Here the CDR3 DNA reads TGCGCCAGCGCCACGGGACAGAACTATGGCTACACCTTC.

This sequence joins TRBV25-1 and TRBJ1-5; 8 nucleotides match TRBD1. Germline V gene lookup returns CDR1 MGHDK and CDR2 SYGVNS. V was pared by 6 bases and J by 0 bases, with 10 bases of the junction left unmatched. This CDR3 spans 17 amino acids. Here the CDR3 DNA reads TGTGCCAGCAGGCTGGGACAGGTAAGACGTAGCAATCAGCCCCAGCATTTT. Translated: CASRLGQVRRSNQPQHF.

The chain joins TRBV3-1 (or the pseudogene TRBV3-2) to TRBJ1-5; 9 bases match TRBD1. The CDR3 extends over 14 amino acids. CDR1 is LGHDT, CDR2 YNNKEL, per germline (reference sequence). V lost 5 bases to trimming and J lost 6 bases; unmatched junction nucleotides: 5. The CDR3 DNA is TGTGCCAGCAGCACACGGACAGGGGTTCAGCCCCAGCATTTT. It encodes CASSTRTGVQPQHF.

The chain recombines TRBV27 with TRBJ2-1; TRBD2 might be the D (7 bases). In germline, CDR1 is MNHEY, CDR2 SMNVEV (reference sequence). Trimming removed 2 bases from V and 9 bases from J, with 14 bases in between. This CDR3 is 14 amino acids long. Here the CDR3 DNA reads TGTGCCAGCAGTTTAGTGGGGGGGCCACGTGAGCAGTTCTTC. Translated: CASSLVGGPREQFF.

This clone was detected only once. The CDR3 loop reads CASSLDRFSPLHF. CDR3 DNA: TGTGCCAGCAGCTTGGACAGGTTTTCACCCCTCCACTTT. The chain links TRBV7-2 to TRBJ1-6; TRBD1 matches at 7 bases. The CDR3 extends over 13 amino acids. The junction had 2 bases not matched to a gene; V was cut back by 3 bases and J by 9 bases. The V gene's germline CDR1 is SGHTA and CDR2 FQGNSA.

This CDR3 is CASSLAGLNTEAFF. In DNA, the CDR3 is TGTGCCAGCAGCTTGGCAGGGCTGAACACTGAAGCTTTCTTT. The V and J genes are TRBV7-3 and TRBJ1-1; D perhaps matches TRBD1 (5 bases). This CDR3 is built from 14 residues. V was clipped by 3 bases and J by 0 bases, with 8 bases between them. CDR1 is SGHTA and CDR2 is FQGTGA in the germline V gene.

V and J are TRBV6-2 or TRBV6-3 and TRBJ1-5; D unresolved. This CDR3 comprises 14 residues. V was shortened by 6 bases and J by 7 bases, with 16 bases between the two germline ends. CDR1 and CDR2 (germline): MNHEY, SVGEGT. CDR3: CASSESGLEQPQHF. The CDR3 DNA reads TGTGCCAGCAGCGAGTCCGGACTGGAACAGCCCCAGCATTTT.

This clone has only one observation. V gene TRBV30 combines with J gene TRBJ1-1, with D perhaps TRBD1 (5 bases). Germline CDR1 reads GTSNPN; CDR2 reads SVGIG (reference sequence). The CDR3 loop spans 12 amino acids. Trimming cost V 5 bases and J 8 bases, with 15 bases left between them. CDR3 in amino acids: CAWGPGLSEAFF. The CDR3, as DNA: TGTGCCTGGGGACCAGGGTTGTCCGAAGCTTTCTTT. The full variable domain, with the rest looked up from reference TRBV30 and TRBJ1-1, is SQTIHQWPATLVQPVGSPLSLECTVEGTSNPNLYWYRQAAGRGLQLLFYSVGIGQISSEVPQNLSASRPQDRQFILSSKKLLLSDSGFYLCAWGPGLSEAFFGQGTRLTVV.

This clone has more than one count but fewer than ten. The CDR3 bases are TGCGCCAGCAGCAATACAGGGGAAGGCAATCAGCCCCAGCATTTT. Encoded protein: CASSNTGEGNQPQHF. The chain uses TRBV5-1 and TRBJ1-5; 7 bases align to TRBD1. The CDR3 consists of 15 residues. Germline V gene sequence: CDR1 SGHRS, CDR2 YFSETQ. The trim removed 4 bases at V and 2 bases at J, leaving 6 bases unmatched.

The chain is built from TRBV5-4 and TRBJ2-3; TRBD1 matches 7 bases. Germline loops: CDR1 SGHNT, CDR2 YYREEE (reference sequence). CDR3 size: 15 residues. The V and J ends lost 4 bases and 0 bases, in that order; junction bases with no gene match: 5. CDR3 protein: CASSPGTVSTDTQYF. The CDR3 DNA reads as TGTGCCAGCAGCCCCGGGACAGTAAGCACAGATACGCAGTATTTT.

This clone was recorded once. The rearrangement links TRBV10-3 to TRBJ1-2; possible D gene TRBD1, 6 bases. The germline gives CDR1 ENHRY, CDR2 SYGVKD. This CDR3 comprises 12 residues. Trimming took 7 bases from V and 8 from J, leaving 14 bases between them. CDR3: CAINVGGQGYTF. Here the CDR3 DNA reads TGTGCCATCAATGTGGGGGGGCAGGGCTACACCTTC.

The chain recombines TRBV6-2 or TRBV6-3 with TRBJ2-2; tentative D call: TRBD1 (6 bases). The CDR3 has 15 residues. Trimming took off 6 bases at V and 3 bases at J, with 14 bases between the two ends. Germline CDR1 and CDR2: MNHEY and SVGEGT. The CDR3 reads CASSRDTKDTGELFF. The DNA for the CDR3 is TGTGCCAGCAGCCGGGACACCAAGGACACCGGGGAGCTGTTTTTT.

V is TRBV7-2 and J is TRBJ1-3, with 7 nucleotides matching TRBD1. CDR3 length equals 16 residues. Germline V CDR1 and CDR2: SGHTA, FQGNSA. V lost 1 base to trimming and J lost 4 bases; unmatched junction nucleotides: 7. DNA of the CDR3: TGTGCCAGCAGCTTAGGGTCCGGGACAGACGGAAACACCATATATTTT. This sequence encodes CASSLGSGTDGNTIYF.

The chain is built from TRBV7-9 and TRBJ2-7; 8 bases are a match to TRBD1. CDR3 length equals 16 residues. Germline lookup yields CDR1 SEHNR and CDR2 FQNEAQ (reference sequence). J was trimmed by 0 bases and V by 4 bases; bases with no gene match: 8. The CDR3 here is CASSSGLGQDSYEQYF. CDR3 coding DNA: TGTGCCAGCAGCTCTGGTTTGGGACAGGACTCCTACGAGCAGTACTTC.

This clone was picked up one time. V and J are TRBV10-3 and TRBJ2-5, with a tentative D call TRBD2 (5 bases). The V end lost 5 bases, the J end lost 5 bases, and 12 bases lay between the germline ends. This CDR3 region has 13 residues. Germline V gene data show CDR1 as ENHRY and CDR2 as SYGVKD. The CDR3 sequence: CAISSGGRETQYF. In nucleotides, the CDR3 is TGTGCCATCAGTAGCGGTGGGCGGGAGACCCAGTACTTC.

The chain combines TRBV18 with TRBJ2-2; D is uncertain. CDR1 and CDR2 (germline): KGHSH, LQKENI. V was cut by 3 bases and J by 6 bases, with 8 bases left in between. CDR3 length equals 13 residues. The CDR3 loop is CASSPERAGELFF. The CDR3 DNA reads as TGTGCCAGCTCACCGGAGAGAGCCGGGGAGCTGTTTTTT.

This clone was seen just once. The gene calls are TRBV29-1 and TRBJ1-2, with 8 bases matching TRBD1. V lost 3 bases to trimming and J lost 5 bases; unmatched junction nucleotides: 11. Germline V lookup: CDR1 SQVTM, CDR2 ANQGSEA. The CDR3 contains 15 residues. In nucleotides, the CDR3 is TGCAGCGTTGAGGTCAGGGGGCTTGGAGATTATGGCTACACCTTC. This sequence encodes CSVEVRGLGDYGYTF.

Regarding this clone: The junction shows a germline mismatch at one end, possibly a read error. The chain couples TRBV7-7 to TRBJ2-2, with 7 nucleotides matching TRBD1. From germline, CDR1 is SSHAT and CDR2 FNYEAQ (reference sequence). This CDR3 spans 21 amino acids. CDR3 DNA: TGTGCTAGCAGCTTAGGGGGCCCAAATAAAGACAGGTCCACGAACACCGGGGAGCTGTTTTTT. It translates to CASSLGGPNKDRSTNTGELFF.

V gene TRBV9 combines with J gene TRBJ2-7, with D perhaps TRBD1 (5 bases). In germline, CDR1 is SGDLS, CDR2 YYNGEE. This CDR3 has 14 residues. V was cut by 0 bases and J by 5 bases, with 12 bases left in between. CDR3 nucleotide sequence: TGTGCCAGCAGCGTAGAGCCAGGGTCGAACGAGCAGTACTTC. Translating it yields CASSVEPGSNEQYF.

Here the CDR3 DNA reads TGTGCCAGCAGGATCGAACTCGGAGTGGTAGGAGCTTTCTTT. Translating gives CASRIELGVVGAFF. The chain employs TRBV7-7 and TRBJ1-1; D is uncertain. Trimming removed 6 bases at V and 10 bases at J, with 21 bases between. Germline V CDR1 and CDR2: SSHAT, FNYEAQ (reference sequence). The CDR3 extends over 14 amino acids.